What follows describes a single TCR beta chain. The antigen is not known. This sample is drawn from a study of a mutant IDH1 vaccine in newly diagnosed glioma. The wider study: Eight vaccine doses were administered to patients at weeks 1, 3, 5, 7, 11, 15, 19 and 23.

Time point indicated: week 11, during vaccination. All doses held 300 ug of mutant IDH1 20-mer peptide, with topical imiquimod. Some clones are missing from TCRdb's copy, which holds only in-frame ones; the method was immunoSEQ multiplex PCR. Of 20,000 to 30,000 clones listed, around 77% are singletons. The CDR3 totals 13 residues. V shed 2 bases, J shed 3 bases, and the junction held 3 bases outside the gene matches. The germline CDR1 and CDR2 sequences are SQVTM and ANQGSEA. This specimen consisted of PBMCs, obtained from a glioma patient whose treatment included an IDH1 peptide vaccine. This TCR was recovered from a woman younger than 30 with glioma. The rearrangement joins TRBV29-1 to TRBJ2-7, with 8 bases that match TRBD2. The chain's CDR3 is CSVEKLADYEQYF. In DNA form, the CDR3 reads TGCAGCGTTGAAAAACTAGCGGACTACGAGCAGTACTTC.